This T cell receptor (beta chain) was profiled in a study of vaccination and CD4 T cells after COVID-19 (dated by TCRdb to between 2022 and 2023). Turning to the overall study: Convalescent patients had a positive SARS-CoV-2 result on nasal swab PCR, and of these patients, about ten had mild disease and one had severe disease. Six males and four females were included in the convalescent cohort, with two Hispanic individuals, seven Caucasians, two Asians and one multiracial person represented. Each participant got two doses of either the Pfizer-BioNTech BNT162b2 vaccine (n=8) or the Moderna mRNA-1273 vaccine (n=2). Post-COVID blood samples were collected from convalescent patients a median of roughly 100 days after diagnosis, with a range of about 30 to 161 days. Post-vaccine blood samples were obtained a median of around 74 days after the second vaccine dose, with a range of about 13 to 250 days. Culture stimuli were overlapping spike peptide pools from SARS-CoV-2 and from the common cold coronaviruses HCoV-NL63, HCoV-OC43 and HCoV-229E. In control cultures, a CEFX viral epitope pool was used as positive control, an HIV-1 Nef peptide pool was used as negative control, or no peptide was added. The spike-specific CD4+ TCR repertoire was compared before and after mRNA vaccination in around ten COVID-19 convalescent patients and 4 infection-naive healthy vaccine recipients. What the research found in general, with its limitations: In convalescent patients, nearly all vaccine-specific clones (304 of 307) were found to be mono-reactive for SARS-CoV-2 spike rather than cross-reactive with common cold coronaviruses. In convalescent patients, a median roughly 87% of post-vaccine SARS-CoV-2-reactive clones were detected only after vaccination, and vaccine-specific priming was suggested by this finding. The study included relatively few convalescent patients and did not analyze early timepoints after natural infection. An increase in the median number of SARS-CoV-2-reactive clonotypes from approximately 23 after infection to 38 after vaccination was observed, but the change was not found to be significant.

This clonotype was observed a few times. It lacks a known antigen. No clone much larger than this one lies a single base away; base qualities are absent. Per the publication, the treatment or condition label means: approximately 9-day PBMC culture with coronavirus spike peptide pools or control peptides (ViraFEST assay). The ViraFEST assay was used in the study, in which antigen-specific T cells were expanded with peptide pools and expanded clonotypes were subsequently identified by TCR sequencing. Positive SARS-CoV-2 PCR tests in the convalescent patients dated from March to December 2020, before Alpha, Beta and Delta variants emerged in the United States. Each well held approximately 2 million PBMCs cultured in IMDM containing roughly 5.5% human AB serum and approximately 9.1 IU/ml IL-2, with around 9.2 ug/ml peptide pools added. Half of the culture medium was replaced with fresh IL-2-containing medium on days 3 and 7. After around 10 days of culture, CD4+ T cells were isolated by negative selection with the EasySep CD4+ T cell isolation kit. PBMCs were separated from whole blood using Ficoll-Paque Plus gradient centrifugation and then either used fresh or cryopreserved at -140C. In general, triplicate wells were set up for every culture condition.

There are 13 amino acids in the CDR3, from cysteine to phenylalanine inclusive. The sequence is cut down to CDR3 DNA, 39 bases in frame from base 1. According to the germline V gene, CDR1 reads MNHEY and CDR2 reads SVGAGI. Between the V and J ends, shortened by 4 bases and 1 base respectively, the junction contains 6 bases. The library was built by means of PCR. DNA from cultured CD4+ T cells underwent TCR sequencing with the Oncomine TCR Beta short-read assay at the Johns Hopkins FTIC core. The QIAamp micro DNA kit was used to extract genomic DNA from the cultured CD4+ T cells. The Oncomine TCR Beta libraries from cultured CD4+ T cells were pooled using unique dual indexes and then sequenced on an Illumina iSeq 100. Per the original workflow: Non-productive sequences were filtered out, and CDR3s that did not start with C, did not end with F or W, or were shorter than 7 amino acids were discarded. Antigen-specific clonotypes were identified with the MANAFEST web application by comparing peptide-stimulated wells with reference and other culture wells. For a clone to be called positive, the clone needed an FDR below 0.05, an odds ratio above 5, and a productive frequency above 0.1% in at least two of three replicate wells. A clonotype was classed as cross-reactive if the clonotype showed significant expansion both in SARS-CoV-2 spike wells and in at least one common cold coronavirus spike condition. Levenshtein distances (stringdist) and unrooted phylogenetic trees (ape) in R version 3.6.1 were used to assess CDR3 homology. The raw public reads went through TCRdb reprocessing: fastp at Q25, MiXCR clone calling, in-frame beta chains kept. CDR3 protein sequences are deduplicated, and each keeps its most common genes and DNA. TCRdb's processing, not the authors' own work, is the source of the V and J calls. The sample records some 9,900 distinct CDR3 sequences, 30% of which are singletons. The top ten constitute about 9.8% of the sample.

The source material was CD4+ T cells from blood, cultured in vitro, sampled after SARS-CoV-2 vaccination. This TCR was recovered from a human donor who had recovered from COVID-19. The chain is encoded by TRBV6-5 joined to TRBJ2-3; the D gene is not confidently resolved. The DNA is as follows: TGTGCCAGCAGTTCCCGGGGCACAGATACGCAGTATTTT. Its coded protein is CASSSRGTDTQYF.